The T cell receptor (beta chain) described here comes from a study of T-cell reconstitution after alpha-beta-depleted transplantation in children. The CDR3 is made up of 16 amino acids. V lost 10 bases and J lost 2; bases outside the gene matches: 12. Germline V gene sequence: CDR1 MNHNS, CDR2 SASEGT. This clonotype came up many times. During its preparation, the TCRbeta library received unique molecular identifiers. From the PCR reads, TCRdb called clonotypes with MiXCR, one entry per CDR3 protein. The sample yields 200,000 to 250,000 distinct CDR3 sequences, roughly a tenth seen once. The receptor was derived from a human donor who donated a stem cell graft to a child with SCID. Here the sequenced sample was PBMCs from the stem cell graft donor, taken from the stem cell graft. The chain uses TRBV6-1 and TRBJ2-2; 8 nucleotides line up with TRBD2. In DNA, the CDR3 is TGTGCCACCTTGAGAACGGGGGGGCGAAACACCGGGGAGCTGTTTTTT. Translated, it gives CATLRTGGRNTGELFF.